The source of this T cell receptor beta chain is a study of T cells in Graves' hyperthyroidism and ophthalmopathy. PBMCs were collected from an approximately 10 ml volume of fresh peripheral blood. The study's findings and limits: Through a model of 13 V-J features, ophthalmopathy was separated from stable hyperthyroidism.

This clonotype showed up many times. The target antigen is unknown. The V gene's germline CDR1 is MDHEN and CDR2 SYDVKM. With 3 bases removed from V and 4 bases from J, the gap between germline ends came to 3 bases. The CDR3 is 11 residues long. Authors of the study amplified TCR beta CDR3 regions from RNA transcripts. The HTBI primer set served for first-round RT-PCR of the TCR CDR3. TCRdb reprocessed the multiplex PCR reads with MiXCR, giving one entry per CDR3 protein. The sample has about 290,000 distinct CDR3 sequences; 13% are singletons. The V call is TRBV28, the J call TRBJ1-1; no clear D. The origin of this receptor is a woman aged 25 to 39 with Graves' hyperthyroidism that later progressed to Graves' ophthalmopathy. Specimen: blood. Here the CDR3 DNA reads TGTGCCAGCAGTTTTGCCACTGAAGCTTTCTTT. It translates to CASSFATEAFF. The full variable domain, its missing parts supplied by reference TRBV28 and TRBJ1-1, is DVKVTQSSRYLVKRTGEKVFLECVQDMDHENMFWYRQDPGLGLRLIYFSYDVKMKEKGDIPEGYSVSREKKERFSLILESASTNQTSMYLCASSFATEAFFGQGTRLTVV.